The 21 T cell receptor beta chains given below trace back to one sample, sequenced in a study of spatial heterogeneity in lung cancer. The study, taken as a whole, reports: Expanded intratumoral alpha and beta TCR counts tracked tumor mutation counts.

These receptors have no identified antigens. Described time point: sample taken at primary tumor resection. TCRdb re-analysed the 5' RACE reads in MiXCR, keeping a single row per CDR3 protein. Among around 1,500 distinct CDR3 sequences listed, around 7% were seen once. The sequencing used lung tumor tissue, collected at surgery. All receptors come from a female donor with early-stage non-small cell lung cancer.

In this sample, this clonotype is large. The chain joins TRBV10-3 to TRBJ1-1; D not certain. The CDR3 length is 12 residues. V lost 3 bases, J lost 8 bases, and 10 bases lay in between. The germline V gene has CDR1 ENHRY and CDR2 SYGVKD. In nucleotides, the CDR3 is TGTGCCATCAGTGAAGCCGGATTCGAAGCTTTCTTT. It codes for CAISEAGFEAFF.

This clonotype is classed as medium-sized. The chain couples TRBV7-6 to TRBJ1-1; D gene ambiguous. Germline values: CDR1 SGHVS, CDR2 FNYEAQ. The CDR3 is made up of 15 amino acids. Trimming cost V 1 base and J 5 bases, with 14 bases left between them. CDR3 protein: CASSLVVLGRTEAFF. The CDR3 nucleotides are TGTGCCAGCAGCTTAGTGGTCCTGGGGAGGACTGAAGCTTTCTTT.

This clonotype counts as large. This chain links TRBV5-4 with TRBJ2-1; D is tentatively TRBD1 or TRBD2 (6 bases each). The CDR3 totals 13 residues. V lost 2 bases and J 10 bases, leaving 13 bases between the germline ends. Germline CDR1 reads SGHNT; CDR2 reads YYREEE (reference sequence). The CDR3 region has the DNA TGTGCCAGCAGCTTAGAGGGGGGCGGCGAGCAGTTCTTC. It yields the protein CASSLEGGGEQFF. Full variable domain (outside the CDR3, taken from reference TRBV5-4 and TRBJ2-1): ETGVTQSPTHLIKTRGQQVTLRCSSQSGHNTVSWYQQALGQGPQFIFQYYREEENGRGNFPPRFSGLQFPNYSSELNVNALELDDSALYLCASSLEGGGEQFFGPGTRLTVL.

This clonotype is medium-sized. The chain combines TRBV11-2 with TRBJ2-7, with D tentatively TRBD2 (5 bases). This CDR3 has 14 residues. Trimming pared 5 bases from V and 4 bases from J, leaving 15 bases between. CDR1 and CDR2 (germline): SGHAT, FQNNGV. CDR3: CASSHRRGLYEQYF. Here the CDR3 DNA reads TGTGCCAGCAGCCACCGCCGAGGACTTTACGAGCAGTACTTC.

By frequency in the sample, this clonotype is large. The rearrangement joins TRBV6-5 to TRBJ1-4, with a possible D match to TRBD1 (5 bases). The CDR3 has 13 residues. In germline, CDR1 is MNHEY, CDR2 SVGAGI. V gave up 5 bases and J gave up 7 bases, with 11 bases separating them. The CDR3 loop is CASSADGGEKLFF. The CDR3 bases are TGTGCCAGCAGTGCTGATGGGGGTGAAAAACTGTTTTTT.

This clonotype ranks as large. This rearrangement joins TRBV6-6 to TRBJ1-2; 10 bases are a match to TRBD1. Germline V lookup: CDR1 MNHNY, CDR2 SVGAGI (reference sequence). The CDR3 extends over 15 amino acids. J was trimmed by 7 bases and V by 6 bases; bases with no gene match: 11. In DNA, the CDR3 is TGTGCCAGCAGCGGACAGGGGGTTCAGTTGCTTGGCTACACCTTC. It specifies CASSGQGVQLLGYTF.

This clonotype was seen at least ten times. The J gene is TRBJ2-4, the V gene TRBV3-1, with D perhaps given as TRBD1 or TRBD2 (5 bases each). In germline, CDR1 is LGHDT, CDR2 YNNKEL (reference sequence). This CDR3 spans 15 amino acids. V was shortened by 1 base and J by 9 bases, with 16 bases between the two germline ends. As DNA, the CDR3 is TGTGCCAGCAGCCAAGGGGGCGGCGGGCTTACCATTCAGTACTTC. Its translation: CASSQGGGGLTIQYF. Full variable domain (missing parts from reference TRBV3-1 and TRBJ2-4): DTAVSQTPKYLVTQMGNDKSIKCEQNLGHDTMYWYKQDSKKFLKIMFSYNNKELIINETVPNRFSPKSPDKAHLNLHINSLELGDSAVYFCASSQGGGGLTIQYFGAGTRLSVL.

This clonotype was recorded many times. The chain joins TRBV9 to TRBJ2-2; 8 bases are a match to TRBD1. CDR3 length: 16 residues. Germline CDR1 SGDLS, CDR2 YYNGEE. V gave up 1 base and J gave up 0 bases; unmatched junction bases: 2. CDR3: CASSVTQGANTGELFF. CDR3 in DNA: TGTGCCAGCAGCGTAACACAGGGGGCGAACACCGGGGAGCTGTTTTTT.

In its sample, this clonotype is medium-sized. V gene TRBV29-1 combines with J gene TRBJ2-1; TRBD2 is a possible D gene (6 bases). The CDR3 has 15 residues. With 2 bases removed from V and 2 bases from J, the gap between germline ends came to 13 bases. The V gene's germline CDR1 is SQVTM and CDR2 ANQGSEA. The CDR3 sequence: CSVEYPSVTYNEQFF. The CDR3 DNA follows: TGCAGCGTTGAATACCCTAGCGTTACCTACAATGAGCAGTTCTTC.

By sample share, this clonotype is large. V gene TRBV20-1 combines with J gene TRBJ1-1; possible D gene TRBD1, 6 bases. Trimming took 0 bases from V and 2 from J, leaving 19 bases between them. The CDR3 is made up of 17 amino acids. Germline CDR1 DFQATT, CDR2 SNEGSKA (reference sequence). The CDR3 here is CSARDAVGGTINTEAFF. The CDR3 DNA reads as TGCAGTGCTAGAGACGCGGTAGGGGGAACCATTAACACTGAAGCTTTCTTT.

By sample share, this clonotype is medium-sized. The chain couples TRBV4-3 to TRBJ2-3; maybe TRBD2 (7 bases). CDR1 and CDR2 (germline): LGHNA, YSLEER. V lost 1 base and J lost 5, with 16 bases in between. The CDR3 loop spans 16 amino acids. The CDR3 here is CASSQAKMGGQDTQYF. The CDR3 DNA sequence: TGCGCCAGCAGCCAAGCTAAGATGGGGGGGCAAGATACGCAGTATTTT.

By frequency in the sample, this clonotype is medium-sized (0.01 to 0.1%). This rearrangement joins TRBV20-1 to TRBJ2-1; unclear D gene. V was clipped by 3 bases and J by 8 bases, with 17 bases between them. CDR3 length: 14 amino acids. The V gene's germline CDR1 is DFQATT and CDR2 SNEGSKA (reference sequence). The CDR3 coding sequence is TGCAGTGCTAGTTCCACAGCCTTTGGGGATGAGCAGTTCTTC. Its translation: CSASSTAFGDEQFF.

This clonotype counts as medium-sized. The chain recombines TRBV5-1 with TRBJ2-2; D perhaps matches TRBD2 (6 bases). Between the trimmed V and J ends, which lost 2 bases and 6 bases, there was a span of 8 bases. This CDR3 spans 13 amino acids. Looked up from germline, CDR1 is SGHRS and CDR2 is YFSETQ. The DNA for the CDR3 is TGCGCCAGCAGCTTCCCGGGGGCCGGGGAGCTGTTTTTT. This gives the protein CASSFPGAGELFF.

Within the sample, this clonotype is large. Here the CDR3 reads CSVLLAGERRTQYF. CDR3 nucleotide sequence: TGCAGCGTTCTACTAGCGGGAGAAAGGCGGACCCAGTACTTC. The chain uses TRBV29-1 and TRBJ2-5, with TRBD2 identical over 11 bases. CDR1 is SQVTM, CDR2 ANQGSEA, per germline. V lost 5 bases to trimming and J lost 7 bases; unmatched junction nucleotides: 9. The CDR3 has 14 amino acids.

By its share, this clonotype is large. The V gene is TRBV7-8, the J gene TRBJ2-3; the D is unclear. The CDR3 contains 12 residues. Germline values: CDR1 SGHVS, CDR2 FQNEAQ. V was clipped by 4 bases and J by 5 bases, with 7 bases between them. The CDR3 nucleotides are TGTGCCAGCAGCTCGATCTTAGATACGCAGTATTTT. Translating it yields CASSSILDTQYF.

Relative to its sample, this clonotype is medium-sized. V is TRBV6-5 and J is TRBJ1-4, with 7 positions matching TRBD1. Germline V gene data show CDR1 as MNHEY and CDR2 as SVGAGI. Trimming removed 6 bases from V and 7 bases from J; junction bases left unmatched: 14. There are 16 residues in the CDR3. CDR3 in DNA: TGTGCCAGCAGCCACCCCCTCGACAGGGAGGTTGAAAAACTGTTTTTT. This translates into CASSHPLDREVEKLFF.

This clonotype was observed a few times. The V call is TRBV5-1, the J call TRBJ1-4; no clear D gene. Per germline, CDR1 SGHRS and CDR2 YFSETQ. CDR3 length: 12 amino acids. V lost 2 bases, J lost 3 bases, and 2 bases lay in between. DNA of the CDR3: TGCGCCAGCAGCTTCTCTAATGAAAAACTGTTTTTT. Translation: CASSFSNEKLFF.

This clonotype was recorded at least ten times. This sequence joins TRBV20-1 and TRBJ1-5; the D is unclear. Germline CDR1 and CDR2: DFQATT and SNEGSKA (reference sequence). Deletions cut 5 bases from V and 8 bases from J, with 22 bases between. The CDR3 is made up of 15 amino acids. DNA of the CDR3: TGCAGTGCTCCGGGAGGGCGGGTAATCGGTGAGCCCCAGCATTTT. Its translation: CSAPGGRVIGEPQHF.

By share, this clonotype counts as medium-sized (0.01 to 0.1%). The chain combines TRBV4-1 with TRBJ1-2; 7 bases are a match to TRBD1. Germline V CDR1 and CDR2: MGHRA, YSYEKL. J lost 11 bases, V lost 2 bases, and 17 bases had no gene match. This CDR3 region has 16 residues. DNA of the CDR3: TGCGCCAGCAGCCAACCTCTCAGGGGCAGGGGGAGAGGTTACACCTTC. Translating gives CASSQPLRGRGRGYTF.

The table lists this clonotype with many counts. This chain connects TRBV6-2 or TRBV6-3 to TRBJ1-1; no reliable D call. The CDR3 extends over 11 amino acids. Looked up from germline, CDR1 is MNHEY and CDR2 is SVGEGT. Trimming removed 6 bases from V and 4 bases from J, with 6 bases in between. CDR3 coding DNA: TGTGCCAGCAGCTTAGGCACTGAAGCTTTCTTT. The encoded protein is CASSLGTEAFF.

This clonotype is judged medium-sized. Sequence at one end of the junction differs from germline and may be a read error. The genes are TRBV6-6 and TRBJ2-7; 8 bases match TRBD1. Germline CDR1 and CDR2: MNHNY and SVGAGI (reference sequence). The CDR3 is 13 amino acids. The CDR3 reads CVSLQPGQVEQYF. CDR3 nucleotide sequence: TGTGTCAGCTTGCAACCGGGACAGGTCGAGCAGTACTTC.